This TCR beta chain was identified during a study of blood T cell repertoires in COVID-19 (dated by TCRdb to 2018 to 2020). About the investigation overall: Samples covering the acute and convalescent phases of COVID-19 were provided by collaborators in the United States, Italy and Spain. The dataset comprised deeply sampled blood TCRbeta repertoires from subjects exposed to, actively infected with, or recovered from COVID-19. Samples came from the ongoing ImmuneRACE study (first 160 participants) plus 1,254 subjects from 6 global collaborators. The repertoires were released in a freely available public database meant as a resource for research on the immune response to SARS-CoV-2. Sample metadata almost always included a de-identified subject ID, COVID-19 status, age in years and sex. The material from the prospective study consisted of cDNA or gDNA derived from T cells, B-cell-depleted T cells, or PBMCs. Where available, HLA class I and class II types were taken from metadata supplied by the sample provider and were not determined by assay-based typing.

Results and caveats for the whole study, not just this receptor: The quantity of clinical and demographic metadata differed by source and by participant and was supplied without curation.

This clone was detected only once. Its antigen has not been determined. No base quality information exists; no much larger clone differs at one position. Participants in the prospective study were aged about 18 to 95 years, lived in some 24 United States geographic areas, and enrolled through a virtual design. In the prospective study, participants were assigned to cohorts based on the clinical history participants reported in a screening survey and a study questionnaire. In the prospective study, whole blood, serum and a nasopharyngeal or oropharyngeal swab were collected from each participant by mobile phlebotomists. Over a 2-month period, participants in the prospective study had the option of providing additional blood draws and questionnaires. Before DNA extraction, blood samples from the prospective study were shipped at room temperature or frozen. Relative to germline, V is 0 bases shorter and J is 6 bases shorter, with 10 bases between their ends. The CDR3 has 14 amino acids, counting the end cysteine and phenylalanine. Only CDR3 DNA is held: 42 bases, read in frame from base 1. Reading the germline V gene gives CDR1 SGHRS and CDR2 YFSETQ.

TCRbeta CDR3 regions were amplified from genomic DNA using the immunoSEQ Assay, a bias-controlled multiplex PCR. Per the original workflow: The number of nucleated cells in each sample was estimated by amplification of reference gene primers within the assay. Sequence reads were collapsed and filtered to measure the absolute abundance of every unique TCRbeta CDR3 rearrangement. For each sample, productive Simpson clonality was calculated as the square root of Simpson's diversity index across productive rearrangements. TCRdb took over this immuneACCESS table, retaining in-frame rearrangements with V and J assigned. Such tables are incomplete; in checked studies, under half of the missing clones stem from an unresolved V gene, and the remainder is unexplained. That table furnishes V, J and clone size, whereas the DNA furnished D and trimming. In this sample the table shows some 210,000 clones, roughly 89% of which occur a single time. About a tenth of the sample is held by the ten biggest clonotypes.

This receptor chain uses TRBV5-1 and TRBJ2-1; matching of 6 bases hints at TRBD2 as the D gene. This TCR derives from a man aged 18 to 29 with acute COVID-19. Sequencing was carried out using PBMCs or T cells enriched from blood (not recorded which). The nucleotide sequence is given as TGCGCCAGCAGCTTGGTTGCGGGACCCAATGAGCAGTTCTTC. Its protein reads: CASSLVAGPNEQFF.